These 18 T cell receptor beta chains share one sample of origin, sequenced in a study of OX40 agonist ivuxolimab in advanced cancers. The repertoire was sequenced with immunoSEQ multiplex PCR; TCRdb's copy has only in-frame clones and lacks some. The sample shows fewer than 95,000 clones, around 85% of them seen only once. The sample here was CD4+ or CD8+ T cells sorted from blood, taken in a trial of the OX40 agonist ivuxolimab. Receptors were obtained from an adult with an advanced solid tumor such as melanoma, head and neck, liver or kidney cancer.

The genes are TRBV5-6 and TRBJ2-3; D not resolved. Trimming shortened V by 10 bases and J by 6 bases, and 6 bases separated the two germline ends. The germline V gene has CDR1 SGHDT and CDR2 YYEEEE. There are 9 residues in the CDR3. For the CDR3, the DNA is TGTGCCCCCGTTGATACGCAGTATTTT. Translating it yields CAPVDTQYF.

This clone was detected only once. The junction departs from germline at one end; a sequencing error may be responsible. The chain has TRBV27 and TRBJ2-1; the match to TRBD1 covers 12 bases. Per the germline V gene, CDR1 is MNHEY and CDR2 is SMNVEV (reference sequence). The CDR3 is made up of 16 amino acids. CDR3: CASSLSGTGGLFEQFF. Written as DNA, the CDR3 is TGTGCCAGCAGTCTATCCGGGACAGGGGGCTTGTTTGAGCAGTTCTTC.

The rearrangement uses TRBV19 and TRBJ1-3, with 8 bases fitting TRBD1. The CDR3 extends over 15 amino acids. The germline V gene has CDR1 LNHDA and CDR2 SQIVND (reference sequence). Germline trimming cut 6 bases from V and 0 bases from J; bases unmatched to any gene: 4. In DNA form, the CDR3 reads TGTGCCAGTAGACTGGACAGGGACTCTGGAAACACCATATATTTT. This codes for CASRLDRDSGNTIYF.

This sequence joins TRBV7-2 and TRBJ2-5, with 9 positions matching TRBD2. This CDR3 has 16 residues. J was trimmed by 4 bases and V by 2 bases; bases with no gene match: 8. Germline V CDR1 and CDR2: SGHTA, FQGNSA. The CDR3 coding sequence is TGTGCCAGCAGCTTAAGGAGCGGGGGGCTTACAGAGACCCAGTACTTC. Translation gives CASSLRSGGLTETQYF.

V usage is TRBV5-1 and J usage is TRBJ2-3; the match to TRBD2 covers 7 bases. This CDR3 is built from 15 residues. Germline V CDR1 and CDR2: SGHRS, YFSETQ. Germline trimming cut 1 base from V and 4 bases from J; bases unmatched to any gene: 6. This CDR3 is CASSLKTSVPDTQYF. As DNA, the CDR3 is TGCGCCAGCAGCTTGAAAACTAGCGTACCAGATACGCAGTATTTT.

The chain links TRBV29-1 to TRBJ2-7, with D possibly being TRBD1 or TRBD2 (5 bases each). CDR1 is SQVTM, CDR2 ANQGSEA, per germline. This CDR3 comprises 13 residues. Trimming stripped 7 bases from V and 3 bases from J, with 16 bases between. The DNA for the CDR3 is TGCAGCGCTGAGGGCAGGGAGTTCTACGAGCAGTACTTC. This codes for CSAEGREFYEQYF.

This clone was seen more than once but under ten times. V is TRBV7-2 and J is TRBJ2-7, with D maybe TRBD2 (5 bases). Per the germline V gene, CDR1 is SGHTA and CDR2 is FQGNSA. The V end was cut by 2 bases, the J end by 3 bases, with 14 bases between. This CDR3 is built from 15 residues. CDR3 protein: CASSLSGEGFYEQYF. CDR3 coding DNA: TGTGCCAGCAGCTTAAGTGGCGAGGGATTCTACGAGCAGTACTTC.

CDR3 nucleotides: TGTGCCAGCAGCTTGCCTGGGGGGCCGAACTACGAGCAGTACTTC. Encoded protein: CASSLPGGPNYEQYF. The chain has TRBV5-6 and TRBJ2-7, with D perhaps assigned TRBD1 or TRBD2 (6 bases each). This CDR3 is 15 amino acids long. CDR1 and CDR2 (germline): SGHDT, YYEEEE. Trimming shortened V by 1 base and J by 3 bases, and 14 bases separated the two germline ends.

The CDR3: CASSPEGGQPQHF. DNA of the CDR3: TGTGCCAGCAGCCCTGAGGGAGGCCAGCCCCAGCATTTT. This chain links TRBV7-9 with TRBJ1-5; D not certain. V was clipped by 5 bases and J by 7 bases, with 12 bases between them. This CDR3 region has 13 residues. CDR1 and CDR2 from the germline V gene are SEHNR and FQNEAQ (reference sequence).

The chain combines TRBV7-2 with TRBJ1-6; no reliable D call. The CDR3 length is 15 residues. Trimming removed 3 bases from V and 2 bases from J, with 8 bases in between. Germline lookup yields CDR1 SGHTA and CDR2 FQGNSA. DNA of the CDR3: TGTGCCAGCAGCTTTAGAGGTGCCTATAATTCACCCCTCCACTTT. Translated, it gives CASSFRGAYNSPLHF.

CDR3 DNA sequence: TGCAGCTCCCGGACACAGAACACTGAAGCTTTCTTT. It specifies CSSRTQNTEAFF. The chain is built from TRBV29-1 and TRBJ1-1, with D tentatively TRBD1 (5 bases). The CDR3 is made up of 12 amino acids. The ends were cut back, 8 bases at V and 1 base at J, with 11 bases in the middle. Per the germline V gene, CDR1 is SQVTM and CDR2 is ANQGSEA.

V and J are TRBV6-5 and TRBJ1-1; D unclear. V was shortened by 2 bases and J by 0 bases, with 10 bases between the two germline ends. This CDR3 is 15 amino acids long. From germline, CDR1 is MNHEY and CDR2 SVGAGI. CDR3 amino acids: CASSYRRAVNTEAFF. CDR3 DNA: TGTGCCAGCAGTTACAGGCGGGCTGTGAACACTGAAGCTTTCTTT.

The rearrangement links TRBV6-1 to TRBJ2-5; D gene ambiguous. Germline V gives CDR1 MNHNS, CDR2 SASEGT. V lost 2 bases and J lost 1, with 14 bases in between. The CDR3 spans 16 residues. The CDR3 sequence is CASSEPPARPQETQYF. CDR3 sequence (DNA): TGTGCCAGCAGTGAACCCCCGGCCCGACCCCAAGAGACCCAGTACTTC.

The chain carries TRBV18 and TRBJ2-5; D call uncertain. The germline CDR1 and CDR2 sequences are KGHSH and LQKENI. This CDR3 region has 13 residues. Trimming shortened V by 2 bases and J by 5 bases, and 9 bases separated the two germline ends. CDR3 nucleotides: TGTGCCAGCTCACCAACGGCCGGGGAGACCCAGTACTTC. This codes for CASSPTAGETQYF. The complete variable domain, with remaining parts taken from reference TRBV18 and TRBJ2-5, reads NAGVMQNPRHLVRRRGQEARLRCSPMKGHSHVYWYRQLPEEGLKFMVYLQKENIIDESGMPKERFSAEFPKEGPSILRIQQVVRGDSAAYFCASSPTAGETQYFGPGTRLLVL.

The chain has TRBV19 and TRBJ1-3; D is uncertain. CDR1 is LNHDA and CDR2 is SQIVND in the germline V gene (reference sequence). V dropped 6 bases and J dropped 3 bases, with 15 bases sitting between them. This CDR3 has 15 residues. Here the CDR3 DNA reads TGTGCCAGTAGGCCCCCGGGGTGGATTGGAAACACCATATATTTT. This translates into CASRPPGWIGNTIYF.

V usage is TRBV6-1 and J usage is TRBJ1-5, with 11 positions matching TRBD1. The junction had 6 bases not matched to a gene; V was cut back by 7 bases and J by 7 bases. Germline CDR1 MNHNS, CDR2 SASEGT. CDR3 length equals 14 residues. CDR3 in DNA: TGTGCCAGCAAAGGGACAGGGGGTAACCAGCCCCAGCATTTT. This translates into CASKGTGGNQPQHF.

The genes are TRBV4-2 and TRBJ2-2; D possibly matches TRBD1 or TRBD2 (5 bases each). The germline gives CDR1 LGHNA, CDR2 YNFKEQ. V was trimmed by 4 bases and J by 0 bases, leaving 18 bases between them. This CDR3 has 18 residues. The chain's CDR3 is CASSLVRTGTANTGELFF. Here the CDR3 DNA reads TGTGCCAGCAGCCTCGTGAGGACGGGGACCGCGAACACCGGGGAGCTGTTTTTT.

The chain uses TRBV2 and TRBJ1-2; D might be TRBD1 (6 bases). Germline V CDR1 and CDR2: SNHLY, FYNNEI. Trimming stripped 6 bases from V and 4 bases from J, with 15 bases between. The CDR3 is made up of 14 amino acids. CDR3 residues: CASRVQGPSYGYTF. CDR3 in DNA: TGTGCCAGCAGGGTACAGGGACCCTCCTATGGCTACACCTTC.